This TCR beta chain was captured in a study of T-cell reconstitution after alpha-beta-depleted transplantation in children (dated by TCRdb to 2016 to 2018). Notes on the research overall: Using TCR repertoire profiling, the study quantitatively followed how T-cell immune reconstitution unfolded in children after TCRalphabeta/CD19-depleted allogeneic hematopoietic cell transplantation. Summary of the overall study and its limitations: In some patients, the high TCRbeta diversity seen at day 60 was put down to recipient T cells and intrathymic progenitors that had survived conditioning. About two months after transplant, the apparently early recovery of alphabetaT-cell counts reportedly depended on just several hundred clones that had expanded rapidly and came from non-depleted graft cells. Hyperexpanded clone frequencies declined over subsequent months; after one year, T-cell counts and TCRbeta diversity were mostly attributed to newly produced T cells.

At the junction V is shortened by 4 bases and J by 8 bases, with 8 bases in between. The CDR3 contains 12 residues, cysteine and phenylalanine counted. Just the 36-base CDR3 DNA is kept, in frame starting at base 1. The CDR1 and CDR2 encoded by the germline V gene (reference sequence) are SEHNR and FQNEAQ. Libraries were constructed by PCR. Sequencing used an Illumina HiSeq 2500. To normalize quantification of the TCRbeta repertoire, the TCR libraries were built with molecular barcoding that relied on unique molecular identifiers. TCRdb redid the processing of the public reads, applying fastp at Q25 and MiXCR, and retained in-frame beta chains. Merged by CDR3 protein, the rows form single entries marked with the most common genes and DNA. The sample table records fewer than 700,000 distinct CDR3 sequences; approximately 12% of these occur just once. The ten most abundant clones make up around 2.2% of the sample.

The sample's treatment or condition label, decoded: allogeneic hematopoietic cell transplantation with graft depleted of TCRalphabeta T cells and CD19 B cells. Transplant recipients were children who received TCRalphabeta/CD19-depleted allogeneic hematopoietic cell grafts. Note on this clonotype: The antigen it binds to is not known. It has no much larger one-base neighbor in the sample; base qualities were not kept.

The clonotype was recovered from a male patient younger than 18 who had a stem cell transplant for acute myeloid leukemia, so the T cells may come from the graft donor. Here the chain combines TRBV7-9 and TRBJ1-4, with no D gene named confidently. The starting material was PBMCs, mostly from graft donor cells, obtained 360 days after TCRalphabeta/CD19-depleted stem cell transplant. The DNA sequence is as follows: TGTGCCAGCAGCTCCCGCCCGGAAAAACTGTTTTTT. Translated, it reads CASSSRPEKLFF.